The clone carrying this T cell receptor beta chain was seen ten or more times. J lost 7 bases, V lost 0 bases, and 9 bases had no gene match. The germline CDR1 and CDR2 sequences are DFQATT and SNEGSKA (reference sequence). The CDR3 runs 14 residues. TCRdb called the RT-PCR reads again in MiXCR, with one record for every CDR3 protein. The repertoire holds 550,000 to 750,000 distinct CDR3 sequences, with around 14% as singletons. The chain combines TRBV20-1 with TRBJ2-7; 7 nucleotides match TRBD1. The receptor comes from a female donor in good health, serving as a healthy control. Sequenced material: memory CD4+ T cells from blood. The DNA of the CDR3 is TGCAGTGCTAGAGATCCTAGGGGGCTAGAAGAGCAGTACTTC. Translating it yields CSARDPRGLEEQYF.